These 9 T cell receptor beta chains were sequenced from one sample in a study of identical twins. MiXCR was run by TCRdb on the 5' RACE reads, yielding one entry per CDR3 protein. The sample carries 200,000 to 250,000 distinct CDR3 sequences, approximately 5.9% recorded once. These data were also reused for a study on T cells expressing NK-cell markers.

Sequencing was carried out using CD8+ T cells sorted from blood. These receptors all stem from a woman between 18 and 29 years old in good health.

The sample holds a few counts of this clonotype. V gene TRBV7-9 combines with J gene TRBJ2-7; 7 nucleotides match TRBD1. There are 16 residues in the CDR3. Trimming at V came to 5 bases and at J to 2 bases, leaving 12 bases not matched to a gene. Germline V gene sequence: CDR1 SEHNR, CDR2 FQNEAQ (reference sequence). The CDR3 loop is CASSPLPGQSPYEQYF. In DNA, the CDR3 is TGTGCCAGCAGCCCTCTCCCGGGACAGTCCCCCTACGAGCAGTACTTC.

This clonotype has ten or more counts. This CDR3 is CASSLEGRSEKLFF. The CDR3 DNA follows: TGTGCCAGCAGCCTCGAGGGGCGAAGTGAAAAACTGTTTTTT. This chain connects TRBV6-1 to TRBJ1-4, with D possibly TRBD1 on 5 matching bases. The germline V gene has CDR1 MNHNS and CDR2 SASEGT. V gave up 6 bases and J gave up 7 bases, with 15 bases separating them. This CDR3 is 14 amino acids long.

The rearrangement uses TRBV27 and TRBJ2-1; 8 bases agree with TRBD2. The CDR3 is 16 residues long. J gave up 5 bases and V 4 bases, and 10 bases lay outside the gene matches. Germline assignment: CDR1 MNHEY and CDR2 SMNVEV (reference sequence). CDR3 in DNA: TGTGCCAGCAGTTCGCCCCGACTAGCGCCCGACAATGAGCAGTTCTTC. Its translation is CASSSPRLAPDNEQFF.

This clonotype has only a few counts. The V and J genes are TRBV2 and TRBJ2-7; 11 nucleotides line up with TRBD1. CDR3 length: 14 amino acids. The V segment lost 6 bases and the J segment 3 bases; nucleotides outside the gene matches: 4. Germline V CDR1 and CDR2: SNHLY, FYNNEI. The CDR3 nucleotides are TGTGCCAGCAGGGGCGGGACAGGGGGCTACGAGCAGTACTTC. Residues: CASRGGTGGYEQYF.

The genes are TRBV6-2 or TRBV6-3 and TRBJ2-1; 10 nucleotides agree with TRBD2. Looked up from germline, CDR1 is MNHEY and CDR2 is SVGEGT. The CDR3 covers 16 residues. Trimming removed 3 bases from V and 3 bases from J; junction bases left unmatched: 5. In DNA form, the CDR3 reads TGTGCCAGCAGTTATTACCTAGCGGGGGACTACAATGAGCAGTTCTTC. Residues: CASSYYLAGDYNEQFF.

In this sample, this clonotype turned up many times. This sequence joins TRBV27 and TRBJ2-6; D is uncertain. The CDR3 extends over 15 amino acids. Germline V CDR1 and CDR2: MNHEY, SMNVEV (reference sequence). Trimming removed 7 bases at V and 0 bases at J, with 10 bases between. The CDR3 is CASTVTFSGANVLTF. For the CDR3, the DNA is TGTGCCAGCACCGTTACGTTCTCTGGGGCCAACGTCCTGACTTTC.

The chain couples TRBV11-2 to TRBJ2-1; D might be TRBD1 (5 bases). CDR1 and CDR2 (germline): SGHAT, FQNNGV. Trimming shortened V by 3 bases and J by 0 bases, and 15 bases separated the two germline ends. CDR3 length: 17 residues. The CDR3 sequence: CASSLGLKGSSYNEQFF. The CDR3 coding sequence is TGTGCCAGCAGCTTGGGGCTCAAGGGTAGCTCCTACAATGAGCAGTTCTTC.

Ten or more counts support this clonotype. J is TRBJ1-1 and V is TRBV20-1; no clear D gene. The CDR3 consists of 14 residues. Germline assignment: CDR1 DFQATT and CDR2 SNEGSKA (reference sequence). The V end was cut by 2 bases, the J end by 6 bases, with 16 bases between. The CDR3 is CSARKFTEKPEAFF. The DNA for the CDR3 is TGCAGTGCTAGAAAGTTCACGGAAAAACCTGAAGCTTTCTTT.

A few counts support this clonotype. The chain carries TRBV15 and TRBJ1-5, with TRBD1 matching 7 bases. The germline V gene has CDR1 LNHNV and CDR2 YYDKDF (reference sequence). There are 16 residues in the CDR3. The V gene end was trimmed by 4 bases and the J gene end by 10 bases; junction bases not matched to a gene: 16. The CDR3 loop reads CATSKDRRRGISPQHF. The DNA for the CDR3 is TGTGCCACCAGCAAGGACAGGCGGCGGGGGATCAGCCCCCAGCATTTT.